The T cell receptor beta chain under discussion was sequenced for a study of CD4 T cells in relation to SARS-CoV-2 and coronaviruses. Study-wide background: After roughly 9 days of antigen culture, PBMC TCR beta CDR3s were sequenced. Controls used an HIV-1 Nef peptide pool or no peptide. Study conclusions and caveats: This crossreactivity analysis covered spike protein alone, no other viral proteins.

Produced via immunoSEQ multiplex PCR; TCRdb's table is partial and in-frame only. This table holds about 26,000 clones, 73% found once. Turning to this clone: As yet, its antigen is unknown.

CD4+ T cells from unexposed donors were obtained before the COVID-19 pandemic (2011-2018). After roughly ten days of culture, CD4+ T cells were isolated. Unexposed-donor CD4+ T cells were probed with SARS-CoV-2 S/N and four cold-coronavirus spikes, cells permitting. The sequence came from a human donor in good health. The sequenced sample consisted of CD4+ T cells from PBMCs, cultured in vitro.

CDR3 DNA: TGCGCCAGCAGCTACCGTTTAGATACGCAGTATTTT. As protein: CASSYRLDTQYF. The gene calls are TRBV5-1 and TRBJ2-3; the D is unclear. The CDR3 contains 12 residues. The germline V gene has CDR1 SGHRS and CDR2 YFSETQ. Trimming stripped 3 bases from V and 5 bases from J, with 7 bases between.